This T cell receptor (beta chain) was sequenced for a study of blood T cell repertoires in COVID-19. As for the study in general: Italy, Spain and the United States were the sources of the convalescent and acute COVID-19 samples.

CDR3 length: 15 residues. CDR1 SGHRS and CDR2 YFSETQ come from the germline V gene. Unmatched junction bases numbered 8, after V lost 3 bases and J lost 7 bases. Methods used by the authors: The authors estimated nucleated cell counts from reference gene primer amplification. Sequencing used immunoSEQ multiplex PCR; TCRdb keeps in-frame clones, though not all of them. D and trimming were read from the DNA, whereas the V and J calls and clone size are those reported in that table. The sample has 30,000 to 40,000 clones, approximately 90% seen once. The origin of this receptor is a human donor in a cohort sampled during active COVID-19. J is TRBJ2-2 and V is TRBV5-1; 8 bases are shared with TRBD1. The sample was peripheral blood. CDR3 bases: TGCGCCAGCAGCTCGGTCGGGACAGGTCTCGGGGAGCTGTTTTTT. This codes for CASSSVGTGLGELFF.